This T cell receptor (beta chain) derives from a study of cytomegalovirus exposure and HLA in healthy donors. The PCR ran on 60 Vbeta and 13 Jbeta primers. This table comes from immunoSEQ multiplex PCR, and its TCRdb copy is limited to in-frame clones, with some not included. There are more than 150,000 clones in the sample; roughly 80% occur only once, and around 0.27% lies in the top ten. The CDR3 length is 16 residues. The germline V gene has CDR1 MNHEY and CDR2 SVGAGI. Germline trimming cut 4 bases from V and 5 bases from J; bases unmatched to any gene: 9. The receptor was derived from a boy younger than 18 in good health and CMV-seronegative. Sequencing was done on a sample of PBMCs. The chain carries TRBV6-5 and TRBJ2-5, with 11 bases identical to TRBD1. For the CDR3, the DNA is TGTGCCAGCAGTTCCTACCGGGACAGGGGGAGGGAGACCCAGTACTTC. Encoded protein: CASSSYRDRGRETQYF.